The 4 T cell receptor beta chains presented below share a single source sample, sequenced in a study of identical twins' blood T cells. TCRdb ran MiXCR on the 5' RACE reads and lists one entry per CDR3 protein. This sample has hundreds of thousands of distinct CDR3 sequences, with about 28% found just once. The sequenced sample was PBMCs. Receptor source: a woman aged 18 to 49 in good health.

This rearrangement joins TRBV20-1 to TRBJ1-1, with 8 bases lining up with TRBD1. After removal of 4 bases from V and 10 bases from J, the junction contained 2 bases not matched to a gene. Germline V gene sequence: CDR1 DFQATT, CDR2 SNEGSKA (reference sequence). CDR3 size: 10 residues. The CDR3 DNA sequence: TGCAGTGCTAAACAGGGGGGAGCTTTCTTT. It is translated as CSAKQGGAFF.

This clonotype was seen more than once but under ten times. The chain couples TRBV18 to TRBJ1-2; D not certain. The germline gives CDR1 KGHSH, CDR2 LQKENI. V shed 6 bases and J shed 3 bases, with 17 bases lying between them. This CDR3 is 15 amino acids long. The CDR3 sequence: CASSLLIGRDYGYTF. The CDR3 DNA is TGTGCCAGCTCCCTCTTGATCGGCCGGGACTATGGCTACACCTTC.

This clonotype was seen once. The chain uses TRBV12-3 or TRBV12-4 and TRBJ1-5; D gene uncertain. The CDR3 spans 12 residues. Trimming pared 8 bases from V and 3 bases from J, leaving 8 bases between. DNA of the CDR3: TGTGCCAGCTATAAGGACAATCAGCCCCAGCATTTT. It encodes CASYKDNQPQHF.

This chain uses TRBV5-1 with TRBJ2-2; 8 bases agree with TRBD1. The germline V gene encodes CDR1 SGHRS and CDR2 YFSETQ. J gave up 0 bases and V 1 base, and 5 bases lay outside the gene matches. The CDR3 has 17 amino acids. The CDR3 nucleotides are TGCGCCAGCAGCTTGATTGTGACAGGGGCGAACACCGGGGAGCTGTTTTTT. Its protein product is CASSLIVTGANTGELFF.